The 25 T cell receptor beta chains below all came from one sample that was sequenced in a study of shared clonotypes between healthy human individuals (dated by TCRdb to the early 2020s). Libraries were made using the immunoSEQ multiplex PCR assay. This immuneACCESS table, as held by TCRdb, lists in-frame sequences with V and J called but not all clones. Of the missing ones, under half trace to an unresolved V gene in checked studies; the others have no known cause. This sample lists 490,000 or so clones; around 78% were detected once. The ten biggest clones cover 10% to 15% of the sample. The sample was PBMCs. The receptors were sampled from a woman in her 40s in good health. Some clones in this sample may be carry-over from other donors' samples.

CDR3 coding DNA: TGTGCCAGCGGGGACAACTCCTACGAGCAGTACTTC. Its translation is CASGDNSYEQYF. This chain uses TRBV18 with TRBJ2-7; TRBD1 is a possible D gene (6 bases). Germline CDR1 is KGHSH and CDR2 is LQKENI. This CDR3 is built from 12 residues. V lost 8 bases and J lost 0, with 8 bases in between.

The rearrangement joins TRBV7-2 to TRBJ1-2, with D hard to call. The CDR3 runs 15 residues. Between the trimmed V and J ends, which lost 1 base and 0 bases, there was a span of 9 bases. Germline CDR1 and CDR2: SGHTA and FQGNSA. Here the CDR3 DNA reads TGTGCCAGCAGCTTAGTTTACACCGCTAACTATGGCTACACCTTC. Its translation: CASSLVYTANYGYTF.

Concerning this clone itself: Other DNA sequences in the same sample also yield this CDR3. This chain uses TRBV28 with TRBJ2-1; no definite D call. The germline V and J ends were trimmed by 6 bases and 8 bases, with 11 bases remaining between them. The CDR3 is 12 amino acids. CDR1 and CDR2 from the germline V gene are MDHEN and SYDVKM. CDR3 coding DNA: TGTGCCAGCAGCCCCCTCCGGGATGAGCAGTTCTTC. It encodes CASSPLRDEQFF.

This clone was recorded a few times. This chain links TRBV5-4 with TRBJ1-5, with a weak D call TRBD1 (5 bases). CDR1 and CDR2 (germline): SGHNT, YYREEE (reference sequence). V was pared by 1 base and J by 5 bases, with 10 bases between. The CDR3 is 14 residues long. Written as DNA, the CDR3 is TGTGCCAGCAGCTTGAAAGGGGTGGATCAGCCCCAGCATTTT. This translates into CASSLKGVDQPQHF. Full variable domain (outside the CDR3, taken from reference TRBV5-4 and TRBJ1-5): ETGVTQSPTHLIKTRGQQVTLRCSSQSGHNTVSWYQQALGQGPQFIFQYYREEENGRGNFPPRFSGLQFPNYSSELNVNALELDDSALYLCASSLKGVDQPQHFGDGTRLSIL.

A few counts support this clone. The rearrangement uses TRBV19 and TRBJ2-1, with 8 bases identical to TRBD2. Germline assignment: CDR1 LNHDA and CDR2 SQIVND (reference sequence). This CDR3 is built from 15 residues. V was clipped by 3 bases and J by 6 bases; unmatched bases: 7. This CDR3 reads CASSIPGLAFNEQFF. The CDR3 DNA sequence: TGTGCCAGTAGTATTCCCGGACTAGCATTCAATGAGCAGTTCTTC.

This clone was observed a single time. The chain is built from TRBV19 and TRBJ2-7; 7 bases are a match to TRBD2. V was pared by 2 bases and J by 2 bases, with 6 bases of the junction left unmatched. CDR1 is LNHDA and CDR2 is SQIVND in the germline V gene (reference sequence). The CDR3 has 15 residues. The CDR3 protein is CASSIMSSGAYEQYF. In nucleotides, the CDR3 is TGTGCCAGTAGTATAATGTCTAGCGGTGCCTACGAGCAGTACTTC.

The chain has TRBV28 and TRBJ2-1, with D possibly called TRBD1 or TRBD2 (5 bases each). In germline, CDR1 is MDHEN, CDR2 SYDVKM. Trimming took off 5 bases at V and 6 bases at J, with 17 bases between the two ends. This CDR3 region has 15 residues. In nucleotides, the CDR3 is TGTGCCAGCAGTCTCCGGGGCGCAACCCCCAATGAGCAGTTCTTC. This encodes CASSLRGATPNEQFF.

The chain combines TRBV25-1 with TRBJ2-7; 9 positions match TRBD1. The V gene's germline CDR1 is MGHDK and CDR2 SYGVNS. V was pared by 0 bases and J by 9 bases, with 9 bases of the junction left unmatched. This CDR3 has 15 residues. The CDR3 region is CASSEYGTGSLVQYF. In DNA, the CDR3 is TGTGCCAGCAGTGAATATGGGACAGGGAGTCTAGTGCAGTACTTC.

The J gene is TRBJ2-5, the V gene TRBV2; TRBD1 matches 8 bases. CDR1 and CDR2 from the germline V gene are SNHLY and FYNNEI. CDR3 length equals 14 residues. The V segment lost 4 bases and the J segment 5 bases; nucleotides outside the gene matches: 6. CDR3: CASSGPGGAETQYF. The CDR3 nucleotides read TGTGCCAGCAGTGGGCCAGGGGGCGCGGAGACCCAGTACTTC.

The chain joins TRBV19 to TRBJ1-2; 9 bases map to TRBD1. The CDR3 spans 15 residues. Germline CDR1 and CDR2: LNHDA and SQIVND (reference sequence). J gave up 4 bases and V 6 bases, and 9 bases lay outside the gene matches. CDR3 sequence reads: CASSPGDRDIYGYTF. As DNA, the CDR3 is TGTGCCAGTAGCCCCGGGGACAGGGACATCTATGGCTACACCTTC.

J is TRBJ1-1 and V is TRBV7-2; D gene unclear. Per germline, CDR1 SGHTA and CDR2 FQGNSA. This CDR3 region has 13 residues. V was pared by 6 bases and J by 3 bases, with 11 bases between. In DNA form, the CDR3 reads TGTGCCAGCAGGGCTCCGGGTTACACTGAAGCTTTCTTT. It is translated as CASRAPGYTEAFF.

This chain links TRBV25-1 with TRBJ2-1, with D perhaps matching TRBD2 (6 bases). Trimming pared 1 base from V and 7 bases from J, leaving 11 bases between. The CDR3 runs to 14 residues. Germline V CDR1 and CDR2: MGHDK, SYGVNS. The CDR3 coding sequence is TGTGCCAGCAGTGAATCCGGGAGTTGGAATGAGCAGTTCTTC. Translation gives CASSESGSWNEQFF. Looking up the rest from reference TRBV25-1 and TRBJ2-1 gives the full variable domain: EADIYQTPRYLVIGTGKKITLECSQTMGHDKMYWYQQDPGMELHLIHYSYGVNSTEKGDLSSESTVSRIRTEHFPLTLESARPSHTSQYLCASSESGSWNEQFFGPGTRLTVL.

The rearrangement joins TRBV28 to TRBJ2-2; a weak D match, TRBD1 (5 bases). This CDR3 contains 15 residues. Trimming left V 7 bases short and J 6 bases short, with 18 bases between. CDR1 is MDHEN, CDR2 SYDVKM, per germline. CDR3 nucleotides: TGTGCCAGCACACCGTCAGGGCGTATACCCGGGGAGCTGTTTTTT. Translating it yields CASTPSGRIPGELFF.

The genes are TRBV19 and TRBJ2-5; D perhaps matches TRBD1 (6 bases). CDR3 size: 15 residues. V lost 7 bases to trimming and J lost 1 base, with 16 bases between them. Germline V lookup: CDR1 LNHDA, CDR2 SQIVND (reference sequence). The CDR3 spells CASTVTQGSQETQYF. Here the CDR3 DNA reads TGTGCCAGTACCGTAACCCAGGGGTCCCAAGAGACCCAGTACTTC.

A word on this clone: With only one base between it and a far larger clone, this is likely a read error. Other DNA sequences of this sample code for an identical CDR3. This chain links TRBV4-2 with TRBJ2-3; 8 bases are a match to TRBD2. The CDR3 length is 17 residues. V was pared by 0 bases and J by 7 bases, with 12 bases of the junction left unmatched. Germline loops: CDR1 LGHNA, CDR2 YNFKEQ. The CDR3 coding sequence is TGTGCCAGCAGCCAAGAAGTGGTCAGCGGGAGTTGGTATACGCAGTATTTT. Protein sequence: CASSQEVVSGSWYTQYF.

In this sample, this clone turned up a few times. Other DNA sequences of this sample code for an identical CDR3. The V gene is TRBV11-3, the J gene TRBJ2-3, with D possibly TRBD1 on 6 matching bases. The CDR3 is 13 amino acids. CDR1 SGHNT and CDR2 YENEEA come from the germline V gene. V lost 2 bases to trimming and J lost 3 bases, with 6 bases between them. The CDR3 DNA reads as TGTGCCAGCAGCTTACAGGGGACAGATACGCAGTATTTT. Translation: CASSLQGTDTQYF.

This clone turned up a few times. V and J are TRBV2 and TRBJ1-2; tentatively, D is TRBD1 (6 bases). V shed 7 bases and J shed 4 bases, with 13 bases lying between them. Germline-derived CDR1 and CDR2 are SNHLY and FYNNEI. CDR3 size: 13 residues. The CDR3 DNA sequence: TGTGCCAGCACTACAGGGTTCCCCTATGGCTACACCTTC. This sequence encodes CASTTGFPYGYTF.

The chain uses TRBV7-9 and TRBJ2-7; tentative D call: TRBD2 (6 bases). The CDR3 has 11 amino acids. Trimming cost V 5 bases and J 5 bases, with 7 bases left between them. Per germline, CDR1 SEHNR and CDR2 FQNEAQ (reference sequence). The CDR3 spells CASSTGDEQYF. CDR3 bases: TGTGCCAGCAGCACGGGGGACGAGCAGTACTTC.

The rearrangement uses TRBV28 and TRBJ1-3, with a weak D call TRBD1 (5 bases). Trimming removed 6 bases at V and 0 bases at J, with 9 bases between. The germline gives CDR1 MDHEN, CDR2 SYDVKM. CDR3 length: 14 amino acids. In nucleotides, the CDR3 is TGTGCCAGCAGGGGACCGGGCTCTGGAAACACCATATATTTT. Its translation: CASRGPGSGNTIYF.

Concerning this clone itself: Being one base from a much bigger clone, this may be a read error. Distinct nucleotide sequences in the sample also encode this CDR3. The V gene is TRBV30, the J gene TRBJ1-1; TRBD1 agrees at 9 bases. This CDR3 spans 17 amino acids. Per the germline V gene, CDR1 is GTSNPN and CDR2 is SVGIG (reference sequence). In nucleotides, the CDR3 is TGTGCCGGACGCCAGACAGGGGGAACGCAACGGAACACTGAGGCTTTCTTT. Residues: CAGRQTGGTQRNTEAFF. Based on the CDR3 plus reference TRBV30 and TRBJ1-1, the full variable domain is SQTIHQWPATLVQPVGSPLSLECTVEGTSNPNLYWYRQAAGRGLQLLFYSVGIGQISSEVPQNLSASRPQDRQFILSSKKLLLSDSGFYLCAGRQTGGTQRNTEAFFGQGTRLTVV.

The rearrangement links TRBV30 to TRBJ1-1; D ambiguous. Trimming took off 3 bases at V and 0 bases at J, with 8 bases between the two ends. CDR1 is GTSNPN, CDR2 SVGIG, per germline (reference sequence). The length of the CDR3 is 13 residues. The CDR3, as DNA: TGTGCCTGGAGGGAGAGTTTGAACACTGAAGCTTTCTTT. This encodes CAWRESLNTEAFF.

This rearrangement joins TRBV14 to TRBJ2-3, with unresolved D. V dropped 2 bases and J dropped 2 bases, with 8 bases sitting between them. In germline, CDR1 is SGHDN, CDR2 FVKESK. The CDR3 length is 14 residues. For the CDR3, the DNA is TGTGCCAGCAGCCAACCGTCGTACACAGATACGCAGTATTTT. This gives the protein CASSQPSYTDTQYF.

The rearrangement uses TRBV2 and TRBJ1-4; 9 bases align to TRBD1. V was pared by 8 bases and J by 13 bases, with 14 bases of the junction left unmatched. In germline, CDR1 is SNHLY, CDR2 FYNNEI. CDR3 size: 14 residues. CDR3: CASVSGQGSDRLFF. CDR3 nucleotides: TGTGCCAGCGTCTCCGGACAGGGGTCAGATCGACTGTTTTTT.

This clone turned up a few times. This chain uses TRBV18 with TRBJ2-5, with TRBD1 identical over 9 bases. J was trimmed by 4 bases and V by 5 bases; bases with no gene match: 5. The CDR3 extends over 14 amino acids. Germline lookup yields CDR1 KGHSH and CDR2 LQKENI. The CDR3 coding sequence is TGTGCCAGCTCAGCGGGACAGGGCGGAGAGACCCAGTACTTC. As protein: CASSAGQGGETQYF.

The J gene is TRBJ1-1, the V gene TRBV6-6; D might be TRBD1 (6 bases). The CDR3 is made up of 13 amino acids. Germline CDR1 reads MNHNY; CDR2 reads SVGAGI (reference sequence). V was pared by 3 bases and J by 7 bases, with 12 bases between. The CDR3 spells CASSYPGGGEAFF. The CDR3 DNA sequence: TGTGCCAGCAGTTATCCGGGGGGCGGTGAAGCTTTCTTT.